The TCR beta chain described here comes from a study of somatic mutations in cytotoxic T cells in rheumatoid arthritis. General study findings and limits: The modest underrepresentation of TRBV07 observed in rheumatoid arthritis patients was not subjected to multiple-comparison adjustment.

This clone was seen a single time. Its target is unknown. Libraries were prepared by immunoSEQ multiplex PCR; TCRdb keeps only in-frame clonotypes and omits some of them. This table holds more than 20,000 clones, about four fifths found once. Germline CDR1 and CDR2: SNHLY and FYNNEI. This CDR3 has 16 residues. V trimming: 4 bases; J trimming: 5 bases; junction bases outside the gene matches: 12. Sequencing input: CD8+ T cells sorted from blood. The chain joins TRBV2 to TRBJ2-7; 9 bases agree with TRBD1. The receptor was derived from a man aged 50-60 years in good health. The CDR3 DNA is TGTGCCAGCAGTGCGGGCCCCGGGACAGGGATGAACGAGCAGTACTTC. This sequence encodes CASSAGPGTGMNEQYF.